This T cell receptor beta chain appears in the sequencing data of a study of cytomegalovirus exposure and HLA in healthy donors. General study results and limits: Later analysis showed most CMV-associated TCR beta chains appearing HLA-restricted. Prior analysis indicated that the majority of TCR beta V segments exhibited productivity approximately 87% or approximately 30% of the time. The analysis excluded some indistinguishable V segments, including TRBV6-2 and TRBV6-3.

The CDR3 is made up of 13 amino acids. Trimming pared 6 bases from V and 6 bases from J, leaving 14 bases between. CDR1 is MNHEY and CDR2 is SVGAGI in the germline V gene. A multiplex PCR was run with 60 Vbeta primers and 13 Jbeta primers. Method: immunoSEQ multiplex PCR; TCRdb's copy keeps in-frame clones and lacks some. The top ten clones hold around 3.6% of a sample with 100,000 to 150,000 clones, around 78% of them seen once. A remark on this clone: Its antigen remains unknown.

This receptor was taken from a man in his forties in good health and CMV-seronegative. The chain recombines TRBV6-5 with TRBJ1-2, with D uncertain. Sequenced input: PBMCs. As DNA, the CDR3 is TGTGCCAGCAGAGGCAGCCCTAGAAATGGCTACACCTTC. This sequence encodes CASRGSPRNGYTF.